Below, one T cell receptor (beta chain) is given with its context. The target antigen is unknown. These data originate in a study of blood T cells in healthy people across ages. Trimming removed 8 bases at V and 3 bases at J, with 17 bases between. Per the germline V gene, CDR1 is MNHNY and CDR2 is SVGAGI (reference sequence). This CDR3 is 15 amino acids long. A second about 7 to 11 cycle PCR used barcoded and J-beta primers. Each cDNA was tagged by a template-switch adaptor containing 12 random nucleotides. Via MiXCR, TCRdb re-called the 5' RACE reads, giving one row per CDR3 protein. The table lists about 1 million distinct CDR3 sequences, 45% of them singletons. Findings and limits, study-wide: Any changes in expanded clonotypes were possibly confounded, as donor CMV status remained unknown. Underestimates were what the diversity estimates from one million T cells were considered to be. PBMCs left unsorted prevented a conclusive naive versus antigen-experienced comparison.

The rearrangement joins TRBV6-6 to TRBJ1-5; weak D call: TRBD1 (6 bases). The TCR comes from an older woman in good health. Source material: blood. This CDR3 is CASLTGGQNNQPQHF. For the CDR3, the DNA is TGTGCCAGCCTAACAGGCGGACAGAACAATCAGCCCCAGCATTTT.